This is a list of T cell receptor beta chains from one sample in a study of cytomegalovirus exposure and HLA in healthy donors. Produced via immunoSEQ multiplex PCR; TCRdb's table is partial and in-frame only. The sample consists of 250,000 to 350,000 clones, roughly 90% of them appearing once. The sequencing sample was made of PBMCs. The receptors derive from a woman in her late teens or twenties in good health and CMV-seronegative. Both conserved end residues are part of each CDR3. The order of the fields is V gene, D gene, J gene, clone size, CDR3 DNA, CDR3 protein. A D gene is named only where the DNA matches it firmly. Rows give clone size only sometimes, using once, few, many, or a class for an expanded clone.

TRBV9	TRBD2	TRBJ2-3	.	TGTGCCAGCAGCGTAGGTGGCGCGGGGGGGCGGGAATACACAGATACGCAGTATTTT	CASSVGGAGGREYTDTQYF
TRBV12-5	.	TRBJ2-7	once	TGTGCTAGTGGTCAACGGGAGAGCTCCTACGAGCAGTACTTC	CASGQRESSYEQYF
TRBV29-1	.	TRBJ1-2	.	TGCAGCGTTGGAGACAGAAACTATGGCTACACCTTC	CSVGDRNYGYTF
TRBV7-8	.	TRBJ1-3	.	TGTGCCAGCAGCCCTACAGGGTACTCTGGAAACACCATATATTTT	CASSPTGYSGNTIYF
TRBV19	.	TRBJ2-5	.	TGTGCCAGTAGTATGGGGGGGGGCGGAGAGACCCAGTACTTC	CASSMGGGGETQYF
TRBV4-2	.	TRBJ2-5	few	TGTGCCAGCAGCCAAGATTTTGTCGGGAGCCCAACGAAGACCCAGTACTTC	CASSQDFVGSPTKTQYF
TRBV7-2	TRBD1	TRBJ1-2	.	TGTGCCAGCAGCTTAGTAGGGGGCTCGTATGGCTACACCTTC	CASSLVGGSYGYTF
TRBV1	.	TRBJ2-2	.	TGCACCAGCCCGGCGGGACTAGCGGGGGAAGGGACCGGGGAGCTGTTTTTT	CTSPAGLAGEGTGELFF
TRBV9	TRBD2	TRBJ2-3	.	TGTGCCAGCAGCGCCTCTAGCGGGAGAAGCACAGATACGCAGTATTTT	CASSASSGRSTDTQYF
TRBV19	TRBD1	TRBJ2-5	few	TGTGCCAGTACCCACCCCGGACAGGGAGAGACCCAGTACTTC	CASTHPGQGETQYF
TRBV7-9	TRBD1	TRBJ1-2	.	TGTGCCAGCAGCCCCCGCGTCAGGGGGAACTATGGCTACACCTTC	CASSPRVRGNYGYTF
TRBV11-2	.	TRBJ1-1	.	TGTGCCAGCAGCTTACAACAGGGTTGGGGCACTGAAGCTTTCTTT	CASSLQQGWGTEAFF
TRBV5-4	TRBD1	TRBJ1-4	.	TGTGCCAGCAGCGCCACTAACAGGGGTGTGGTTGAAAAACTGTTTTTT	CASSATNRGVVEKLFF
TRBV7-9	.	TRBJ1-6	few	TGTGCCAGCACCGTGAGTTCCTTCCGGGACAAGAATTCACCCCTCCACTTT	CASTVSSFRDKNSPLHF
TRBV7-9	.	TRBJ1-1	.	TGTGCCAGCAGCTTCGAGGAGAACACTGAAGCTTTCTTT	CASSFEENTEAFF
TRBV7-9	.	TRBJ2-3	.	TGTGCCAGCGGAGTAGAGCCCCCAGATACGCAGTATTTT	CASGVEPPDTQYF
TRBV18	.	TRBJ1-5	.	TGTGCCAGCTCACTGCGGGACCGCGATCAGCCCCAGCATTTT	CASSLRDRDQPQHF
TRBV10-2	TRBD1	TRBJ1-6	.	TGCGCCAGCTCCAAGGGACAGAATAATTCACCCCTCCACTTT	CASSKGQNNSPLHF
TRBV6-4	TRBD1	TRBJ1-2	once	TGTGCCAGCAACCCGACAGGGCCCCTACGCTATGGCTACACCTTC	CASNPTGPLRYGYTF
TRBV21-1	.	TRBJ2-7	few	TGTGCCAGCAGCAACGGATCCGGGGGTCCCTACGAGCAGTACTTC	CASSNGSGGPYEQYF
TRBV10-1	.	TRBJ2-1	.	TGCGCCAGCAGTCTAGGACTTGGCCCCTACAATGAGCAGTTCTTC	CASSLGLGPYNEQFF
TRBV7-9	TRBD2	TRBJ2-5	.	TGTGCCAGCAGCTTGGGTTTTAGCGGGGGATGGGAAGAGACCCAGTACTTC	CASSLGFSGGWEETQYF
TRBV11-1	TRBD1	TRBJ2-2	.	TGTGCCAGCAGCTTAGTCGTGACAGGGCCTGGGACCGGGGAGCTGTTTTTT	CASSLVVTGPGTGELFF
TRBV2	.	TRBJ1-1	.	TGTGCCAGCAGCGTACAGGGTGAGAGGACTGAAGCTTTCTTT	CASSVQGERTEAFF
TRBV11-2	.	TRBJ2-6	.	TGTGCCACTCGGGGGTTCTCTGGGGCCAACGTCCTGACTTTC	CATRGFSGANVLTF
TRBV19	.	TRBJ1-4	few	TGTGCCAGTAGTATGACCGGACTTCTAAATGAAAAACTGTTTTTT	CASSMTGLLNEKLFF
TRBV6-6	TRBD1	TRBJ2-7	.	TGTGCCAGCAGTTGGACAGGCGAAGTCACCTACGAGCAGTACTTC	CASSWTGEVTYEQYF
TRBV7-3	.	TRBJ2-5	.	TGTGCCAGCAGCTTAACGGGAGAAGAGACCCAGTACTTC	CASSLTGEETQYF
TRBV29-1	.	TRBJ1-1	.	TGCAGCGTTGAAGTTCCCCGGCCCGGACAGACAAACACTGAAGCTTTCTTT	CSVEVPRPGQTNTEAFF
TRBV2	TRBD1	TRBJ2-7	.	TGTGCCAGCAGTGAAGCGTATAGGACAGGGGGCAACGAGCAGTACTTC	CASSEAYRTGGNEQYF
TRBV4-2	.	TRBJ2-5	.	TGTGCCAGCAGCCCATCCTCGGGGATCGCTATCGGAGAGACCCAGTACTTC	CASSPSSGIAIGETQYF
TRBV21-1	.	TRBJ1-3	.	TGTGCCAGCAGCACCCGGGACAGGGTTGGAAACACCATATATTTT	CASSTRDRVGNTIYF
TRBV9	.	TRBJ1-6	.	TGTGCCAGCAGCGTAGGGGAGGGGTTAAATTCACCCCTCCACTTT	CASSVGEGLNSPLHF
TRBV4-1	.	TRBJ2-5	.	TGCGCCAGCAGCCAAGTGTCGGTCGCGGAGACCCAGTACTTC	CASSQVSVAETQYF
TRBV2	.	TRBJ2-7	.	TGTGCCAGCAGTGAAGCGCTTGGGACCGGGGGGCTTTTC	CASSEALGTGGLF
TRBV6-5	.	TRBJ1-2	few	TGTGCCAGCAGTTACTCGATTTCGGGAAGCTATGGCTACACCTTC	CASSYSISGSYGYTF
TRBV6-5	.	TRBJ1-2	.	TGTGCCAGCAGTTACCAGGGGCGCGACTATGGCTACACCTTC	CASSYQGRDYGYTF
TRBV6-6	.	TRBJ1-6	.	TGTGCCAGCAGCCCTCGCGGGGGGGGATACAATTCACCCCTCCACTTT	CASSPRGGGYNSPLHF
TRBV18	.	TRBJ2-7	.	TGTGCCAGCTCACCACCTGGGGCCACCTACGAGCAGTACTTC	CASSPPGATYEQYF
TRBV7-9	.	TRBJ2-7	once	TGTGCCAGCAGCTTTTCAGGGTCCTACGAGCAGTACTTC	CASSFSGSYEQYF
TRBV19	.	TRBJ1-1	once	TGTGCCAGTAGTATTGGGGCTCTTGAAGCTTTCTTT	CASSIGALEAFF
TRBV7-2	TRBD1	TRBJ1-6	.	TGTGCCAGCAGCTCCTGGACAGGGGGTAATTCACCCCTCCACTTT	CASSSWTGGNSPLHF
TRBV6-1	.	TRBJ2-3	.	TGTGCCAGCAGTGAAGCGCCTCGGGGGTCTACAGATACGCAGTATTTT	CASSEAPRGSTDTQYF
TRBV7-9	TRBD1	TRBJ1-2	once	TGTTCCAGCAGCTCGCGGGACAGCTATGGCTACACCTTC	CSSSSRDSYGYTF
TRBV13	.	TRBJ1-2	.	TGTGCCAGCAGCTTAGGCAGATCGAAGACTAACTATGGCTACACCTTC	CASSLGRSKTNYGYTF
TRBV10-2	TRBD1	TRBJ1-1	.	TGCGCCAGCAGTCCTCTAGGGGGCAAGAGTGGCACTGAAGCTTTCTTT	CASSPLGGKSGTEAFF
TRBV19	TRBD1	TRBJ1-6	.	TGTGCCAGTAGTATAGGACAGGGGGGTACCTATAATTCACCCCTCCACTTT	CASSIGQGGTYNSPLHF
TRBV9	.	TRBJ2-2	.	TGTGCCAGCAGCGTAGCTAAGAACACCGGGGAGCTGTTTTTT	CASSVAKNTGELFF
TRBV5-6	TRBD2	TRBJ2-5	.	TGTGCCAGCAGCTTCCCTAGCGGGGGGGCCGGAGAGACCCAGTACTTC	CASSFPSGGAGETQYF
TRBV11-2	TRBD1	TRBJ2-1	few	TGTGCCAGCAGCCTGACAGGGTCCAATGAGCAGTTCTTC	CASSLTGSNEQFF
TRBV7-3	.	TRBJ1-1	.	TGTGCCAGCAGCTTGCGGGTCGACACTGAAGCTTTCTTT	CASSLRVDTEAFF
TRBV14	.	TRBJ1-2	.	TGTGCCAGCAGCCAAGGAGGGTTCGGCTACACCTTC	CASSQGGFGYTF
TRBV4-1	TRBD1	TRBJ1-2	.	TGCGCCAGCAGTCCGTCCTCCCCGGGACAGGGCTTCTATGGCTACACCTTC	CASSPSSPGQGFYGYTF
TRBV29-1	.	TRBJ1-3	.	TGCAGCGTTGAAGATACGGGTCACACCATATATTTT	CSVEDTGHTIYF
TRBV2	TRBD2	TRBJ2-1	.	TGTGCCAGGAGGGAGGGAGGGCTTATTAGCTCCTACAATGAGCAGTTCTTC	CARREGGLISSYNEQFF